This T cell receptor beta chain was profiled in a study of blood T cells in healthy people across ages. Roughly 10 milliliters of peripheral blood were drawn from each donor. A second PCR of roughly 6 to 12 cycles used a sample-barcoded 5' primer and a J-beta primer mix. TCRdb re-derived calls from the 5' RACE reads in MiXCR, one entry per CDR3 protein. The table lists more than 800,000 distinct CDR3 sequences, 40% to 45% of them singletons. CDR1 SGHNT and CDR2 YENEEA come from the germline V gene. There are 15 residues in the CDR3. V was clipped by 3 bases and J by 4 bases, with 14 bases between them.

The chain carries TRBV11-3 and TRBJ2-3; tentatively, D is TRBD1 (7 bases). The specimen sequenced was blood. This TCR was recovered from a woman aged 55-70 years in good health. The CDR3 DNA reads as TGTGCCAGCAGCTTCCGGGGGACAGCTGCAGATACGCAGTATTTT. It codes for CASSFRGTAADTQYF.